These 3 T cell receptor beta chains came from one sample sequenced in a study of blood T cell repertoires in COVID-19. The protocol was immunoSEQ multiplex PCR, while the TCRdb copy is restricted to in-frame clones and leaves out a portion. Among about 260,000 clones listed, around 88% were seen once. The sequenced sample consisted of PBMCs or T cells enriched from blood (not recorded which). Receptor source: a woman aged 50 to 60 who had recovered from COVID-19.

The chain links TRBV7-2 to TRBJ2-3; 10 bases match TRBD2. With V trimmed by 2 bases and J by 0 bases, 5 bases remained unmatched. There are 17 residues in the CDR3. Germline lookup yields CDR1 SGHTA and CDR2 FQGNSA. This chain's CDR3 is CASSLPQAGGSTDTQYF. As DNA, the CDR3 is TGTGCCAGCAGCTTACCCCAAGCGGGGGGGAGCACAGATACGCAGTATTTT.

The genes are TRBV27 and TRBJ1-5; D is possibly TRBD1 (6 bases). This CDR3 contains 17 residues. Germline CDR1 MNHEY, CDR2 SMNVEV (reference sequence). The V gene lost 5 bases and the J gene lost 0 bases, with 17 bases spanning the gap. This CDR3 reads CASSARWTVYSNQPQHF. The CDR3 DNA follows: TGTGCCAGCAGTGCCCGCTGGACAGTTTATAGCAATCAGCCCCAGCATTTT.

This clone was picked up a small number of times. The rearrangement uses TRBV15 and TRBJ2-3; 9 bases line up with TRBD2. The CDR3 sequence is 15 residues long. Germline CDR1 and CDR2: LNHNV and YYDKDF (reference sequence). The V and J ends lost 4 bases and 3 bases, in that order; junction bases with no gene match: 5. The CDR3 loop is CATSTPAGGTDTQYF. In nucleotides, the CDR3 is TGTGCCACCAGCACCCCAGCGGGGGGTACAGATACGCAGTATTTT. Filled out from reference TRBV15 and TRBJ2-3, the complete variable domain reads DAMVIQNPRYQVTQFGKPVTLSCSQTLNHNVMYWYQQKSSQAPKLLFHYYDKDFNNEADTPDNFQSRRPNTSFCFLDIRSPGLGDTAMYLCATSTPAGGTDTQYFGPGTRLTVL.